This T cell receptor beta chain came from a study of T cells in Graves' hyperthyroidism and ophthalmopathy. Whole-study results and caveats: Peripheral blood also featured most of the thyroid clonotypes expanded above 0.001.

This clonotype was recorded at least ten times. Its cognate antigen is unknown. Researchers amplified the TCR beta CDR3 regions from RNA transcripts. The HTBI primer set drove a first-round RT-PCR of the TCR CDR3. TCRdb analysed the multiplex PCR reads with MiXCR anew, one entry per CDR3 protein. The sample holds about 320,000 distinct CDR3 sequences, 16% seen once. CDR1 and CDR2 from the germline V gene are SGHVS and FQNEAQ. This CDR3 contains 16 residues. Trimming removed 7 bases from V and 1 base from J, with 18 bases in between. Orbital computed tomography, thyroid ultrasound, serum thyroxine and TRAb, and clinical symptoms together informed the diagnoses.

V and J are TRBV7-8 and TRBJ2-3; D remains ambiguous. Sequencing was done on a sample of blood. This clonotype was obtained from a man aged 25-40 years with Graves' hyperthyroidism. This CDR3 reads CASTPTPALGTDTQYF. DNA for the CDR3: TGTGCCAGCACCCCAACCCCGGCCCTCGGCACAGATACGCAGTATTTT.